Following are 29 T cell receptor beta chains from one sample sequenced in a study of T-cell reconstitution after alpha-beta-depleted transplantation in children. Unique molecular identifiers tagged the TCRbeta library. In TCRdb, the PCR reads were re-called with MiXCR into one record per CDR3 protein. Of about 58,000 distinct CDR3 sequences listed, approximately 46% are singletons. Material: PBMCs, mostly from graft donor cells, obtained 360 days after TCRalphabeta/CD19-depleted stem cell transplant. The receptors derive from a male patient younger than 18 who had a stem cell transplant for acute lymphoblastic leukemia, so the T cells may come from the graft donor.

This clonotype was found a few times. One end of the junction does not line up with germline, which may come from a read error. The CDR3 region is CASSHNRPQHF. CDR3 sequence (DNA): TGTGCCAGCAGTCACAATCGGCCCCAGCATTTT. The chain joins TRBV7-9 to TRBJ1-5; D unclear. The CDR3 is 11 residues long. From germline, CDR1 is SEHNR and CDR2 FQNEAQ (reference sequence). The variable domain in full, with the rest retrieved from reference TRBV7-9 and TRBJ1-5, is DTGVSQNPRHKITKRGQNVTFRCDPISEHNRLYWYRQTLGQGPEFLTYFQNEAQLEKSRLLSDRFSAERPKGSFSTLEIQRTEQGDSAMYLCASSHNRPQHFGDGTRLSIL.

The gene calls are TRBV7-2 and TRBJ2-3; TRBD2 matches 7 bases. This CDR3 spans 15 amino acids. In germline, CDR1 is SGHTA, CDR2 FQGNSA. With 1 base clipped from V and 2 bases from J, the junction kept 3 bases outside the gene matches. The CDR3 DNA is TGTGCCAGCAGCTTAGAGGCGGGGGTCACAGATACGCAGTATTTT. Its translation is CASSLEAGVTDTQYF.

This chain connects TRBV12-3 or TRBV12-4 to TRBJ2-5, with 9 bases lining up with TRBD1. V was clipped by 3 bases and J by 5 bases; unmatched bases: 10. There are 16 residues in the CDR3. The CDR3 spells CASSFRGQGRRETQYF. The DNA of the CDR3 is TGTGCCAGCAGTTTCAGGGGACAGGGTCGAAGGGAGACCCAGTACTTC.

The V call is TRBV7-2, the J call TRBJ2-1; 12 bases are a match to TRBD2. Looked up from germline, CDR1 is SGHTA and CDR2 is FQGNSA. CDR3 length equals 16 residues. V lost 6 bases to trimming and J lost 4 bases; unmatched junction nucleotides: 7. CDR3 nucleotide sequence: TGTGCCAGCAGACCAACTAGCGGGGGGTGGTACAATGAGCAGTTCTTC. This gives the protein CASRPTSGGWYNEQFF.

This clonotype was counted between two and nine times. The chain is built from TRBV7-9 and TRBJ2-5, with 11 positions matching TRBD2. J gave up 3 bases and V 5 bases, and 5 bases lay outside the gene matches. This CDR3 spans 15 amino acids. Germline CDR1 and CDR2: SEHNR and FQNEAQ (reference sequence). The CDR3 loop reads CASSPGLAGKETQYF. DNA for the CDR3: TGTGCCAGCAGCCCCGGACTAGCGGGCAAAGAGACCCAGTACTTC.

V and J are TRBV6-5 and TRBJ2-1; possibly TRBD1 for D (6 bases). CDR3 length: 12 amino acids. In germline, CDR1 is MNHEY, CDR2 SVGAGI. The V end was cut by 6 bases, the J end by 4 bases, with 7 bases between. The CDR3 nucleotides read TGTGCCAGCAGGCAGGGGTACAATGAGCAGTTCTTC. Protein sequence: CASRQGYNEQFF.

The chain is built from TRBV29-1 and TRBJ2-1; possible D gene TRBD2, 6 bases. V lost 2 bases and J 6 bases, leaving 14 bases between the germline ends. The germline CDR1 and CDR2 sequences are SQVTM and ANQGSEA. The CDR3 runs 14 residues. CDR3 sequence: CSVESAGTRNEQFF. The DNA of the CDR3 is TGCAGCGTTGAATCGGCAGGGACTCGCAATGAGCAGTTCTTC.

The DNA of the CDR3 is TGCGCCAGCAGCTTGGGGGGAAGGACGGACGGAGGGACCCAGTACTTC. It translates to CASSLGGRTDGGTQYF. The J gene is TRBJ2-5, the V gene TRBV5-1, with D possibly TRBD2 on 5 matching bases. This CDR3 is built from 16 residues. The ends were cut back, 0 bases at V and 7 bases at J, with 19 bases in the middle. Germline V gene data show CDR1 as SGHRS and CDR2 as YFSETQ.

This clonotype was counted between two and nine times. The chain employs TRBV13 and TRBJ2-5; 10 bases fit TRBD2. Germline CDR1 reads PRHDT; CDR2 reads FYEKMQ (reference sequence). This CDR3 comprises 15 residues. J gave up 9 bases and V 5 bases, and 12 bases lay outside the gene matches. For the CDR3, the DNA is TGTGCCAGCAGCGTCACTTCTAGCGGGAGTCTGGCCCAGTACTTC. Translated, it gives CASSVTSSGSLAQYF.

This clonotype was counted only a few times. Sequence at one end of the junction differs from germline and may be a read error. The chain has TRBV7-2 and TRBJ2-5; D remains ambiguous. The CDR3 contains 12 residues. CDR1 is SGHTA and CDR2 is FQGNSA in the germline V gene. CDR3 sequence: CASSLARGSHDF. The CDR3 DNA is TGTGCCAGCAGCTTAGCGCGCGGTTCCCATGACTTC.

CDR3 residues: CASKTVALDTQYF. The DNA of the CDR3 is TGCGCCAGCAAAACAGTAGCACTAGATACGCAGTATTTT. This chain uses TRBV5-1 with TRBJ2-3; D is undetermined. V lost 6 bases and J lost 5, with 13 bases in between. The CDR3 length is 13 residues. CDR1 and CDR2 (germline): SGHRS, YFSETQ.

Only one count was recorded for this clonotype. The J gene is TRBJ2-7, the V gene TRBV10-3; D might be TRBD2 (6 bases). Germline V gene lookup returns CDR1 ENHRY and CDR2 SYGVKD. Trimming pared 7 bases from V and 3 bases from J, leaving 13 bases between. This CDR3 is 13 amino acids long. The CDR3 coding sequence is TGTGCCATCATGATCCCCGGGAGCTACGAGCAGTACTTC. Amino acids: CAIMIPGSYEQYF.

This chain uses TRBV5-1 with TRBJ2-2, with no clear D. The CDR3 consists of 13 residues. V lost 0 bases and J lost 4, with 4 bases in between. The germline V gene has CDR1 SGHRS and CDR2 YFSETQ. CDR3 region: CASSLEVTGELFF. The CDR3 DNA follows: TGCGCCAGCAGCTTGGAAGTCACCGGGGAGCTGTTTTTT. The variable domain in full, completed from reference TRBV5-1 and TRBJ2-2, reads KAGVTQTPRYLIKTRGQQVTLSCSPISGHRSVSWYQQTPGQGLQFLFEYFSETQRNKGNFPGRFSGRQFSNSRSEMNVSTLELGDSALYLCASSLEVTGELFFGEGSRLTVL.

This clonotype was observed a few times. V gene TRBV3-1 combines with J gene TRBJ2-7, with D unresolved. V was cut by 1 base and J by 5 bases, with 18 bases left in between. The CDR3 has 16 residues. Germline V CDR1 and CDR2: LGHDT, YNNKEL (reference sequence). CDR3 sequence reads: CASSQVPPPGIHEQYF. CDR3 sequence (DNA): TGTGCCAGCAGCCAAGTCCCACCTCCCGGCATCCACGAGCAGTACTTC.

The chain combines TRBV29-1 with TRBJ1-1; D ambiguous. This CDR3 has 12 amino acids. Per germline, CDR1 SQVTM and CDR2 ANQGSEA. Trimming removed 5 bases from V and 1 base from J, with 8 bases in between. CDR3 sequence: CSVRAGNTEAFF. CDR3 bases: TGCAGCGTTCGTGCGGGGAACACTGAAGCTTTCTTT.

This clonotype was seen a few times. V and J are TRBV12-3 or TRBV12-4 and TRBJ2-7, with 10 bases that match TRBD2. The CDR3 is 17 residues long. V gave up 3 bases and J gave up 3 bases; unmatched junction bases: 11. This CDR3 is CASSFRLAPSGGYEQYF. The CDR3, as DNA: TGTGCCAGCAGTTTTCGGCTGGCTCCTAGCGGGGGCTACGAGCAGTACTTC.

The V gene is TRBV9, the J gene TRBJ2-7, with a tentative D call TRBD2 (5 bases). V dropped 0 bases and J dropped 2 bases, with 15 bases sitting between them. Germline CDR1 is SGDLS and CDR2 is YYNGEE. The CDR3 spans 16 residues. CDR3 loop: CASSVEQSGPAYEQYF. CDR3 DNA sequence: TGTGCCAGCAGCGTAGAACAGAGCGGCCCAGCCTACGAGCAGTACTTC.

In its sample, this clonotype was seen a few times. CDR3 bases: TGCGCCAGCAGCTTGAGGGTTTTGGAGACCCAGTACTTC. This codes for CASSLRVLETQYF. The chain employs TRBV5-1 and TRBJ2-5, with unresolved D. Germline CDR1 SGHRS, CDR2 YFSETQ. Deletions cut 1 base from V and 5 bases from J, with 9 bases between. CDR3 size: 13 residues.

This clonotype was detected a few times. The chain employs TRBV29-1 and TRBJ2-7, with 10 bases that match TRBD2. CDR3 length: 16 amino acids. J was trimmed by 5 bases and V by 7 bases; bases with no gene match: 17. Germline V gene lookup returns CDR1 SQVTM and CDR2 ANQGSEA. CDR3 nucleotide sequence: TGCAGCGCAGGGATGATAGCGGGAGGTATGGGCCACGAGCAGTACTTC. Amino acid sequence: CSAGMIAGGMGHEQYF.

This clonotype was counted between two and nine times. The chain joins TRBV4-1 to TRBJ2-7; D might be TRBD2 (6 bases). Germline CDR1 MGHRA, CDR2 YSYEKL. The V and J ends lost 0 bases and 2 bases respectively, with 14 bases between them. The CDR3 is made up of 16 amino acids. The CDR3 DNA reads TGCGCCAGCAGCCAAGATGACGGACTATTCACCTACGAGCAGTACTTC. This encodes CASSQDDGLFTYEQYF.

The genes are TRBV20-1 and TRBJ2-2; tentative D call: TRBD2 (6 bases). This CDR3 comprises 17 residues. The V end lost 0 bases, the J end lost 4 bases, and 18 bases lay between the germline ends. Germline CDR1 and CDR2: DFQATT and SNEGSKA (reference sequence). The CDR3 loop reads CSARDLGTRGTTGELFF. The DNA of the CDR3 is TGCAGTGCTAGAGATCTGGGGACTCGAGGGACCACCGGGGAGCTGTTTTTT.

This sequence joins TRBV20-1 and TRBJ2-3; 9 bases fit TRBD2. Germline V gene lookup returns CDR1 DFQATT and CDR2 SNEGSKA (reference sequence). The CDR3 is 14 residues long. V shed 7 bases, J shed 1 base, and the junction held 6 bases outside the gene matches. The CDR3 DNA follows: TGCAGTGGACCGGTAGCGGGGGGCACAGATACGCAGTATTTT. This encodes CSGPVAGGTDTQYF.

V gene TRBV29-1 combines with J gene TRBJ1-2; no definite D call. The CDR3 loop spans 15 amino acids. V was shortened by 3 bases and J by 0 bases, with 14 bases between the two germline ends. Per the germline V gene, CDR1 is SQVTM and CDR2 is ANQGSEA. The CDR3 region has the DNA TGCAGCGTTGATCGGGCAGAAGATACTAACTATGGCTACACCTTC. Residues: CSVDRAEDTNYGYTF.

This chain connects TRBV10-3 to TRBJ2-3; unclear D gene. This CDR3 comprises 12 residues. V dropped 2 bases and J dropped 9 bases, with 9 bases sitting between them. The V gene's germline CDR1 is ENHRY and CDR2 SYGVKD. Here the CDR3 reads CAISEVRETQYF. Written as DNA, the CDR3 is TGTGCCATCAGTGAGGTACGAGAAACGCAGTATTTT.

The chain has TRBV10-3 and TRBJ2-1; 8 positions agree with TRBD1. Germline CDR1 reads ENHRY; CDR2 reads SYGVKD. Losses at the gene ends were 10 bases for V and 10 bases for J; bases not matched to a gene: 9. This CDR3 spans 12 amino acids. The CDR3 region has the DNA TGTGCCACCGCGACAGGGGAAGGAGAGCAGTTCTTC. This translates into CATATGEGEQFF.

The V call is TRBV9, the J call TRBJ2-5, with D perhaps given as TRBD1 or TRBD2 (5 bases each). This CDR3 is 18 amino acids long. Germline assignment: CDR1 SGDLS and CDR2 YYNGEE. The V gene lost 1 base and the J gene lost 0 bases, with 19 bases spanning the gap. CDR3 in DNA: TGTGCCAGCAGCGTATCTCGAACCAATCCGGGACACCAAGAGACCCAGTACTTC. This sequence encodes CASSVSRTNPGHQETQYF.

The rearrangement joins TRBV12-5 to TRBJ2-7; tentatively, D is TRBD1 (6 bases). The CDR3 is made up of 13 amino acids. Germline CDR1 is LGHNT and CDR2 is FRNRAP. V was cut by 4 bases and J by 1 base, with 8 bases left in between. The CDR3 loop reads CASGWDTSYEQYF. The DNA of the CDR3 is TGTGCTAGTGGTTGGGACACTTCCTACGAGCAGTACTTC.

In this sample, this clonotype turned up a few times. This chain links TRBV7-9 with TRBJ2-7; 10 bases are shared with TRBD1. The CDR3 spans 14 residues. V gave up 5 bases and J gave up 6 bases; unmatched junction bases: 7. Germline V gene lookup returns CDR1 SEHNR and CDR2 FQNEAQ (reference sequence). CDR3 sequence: CASSPAGTGVEQYF. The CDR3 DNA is TGTGCCAGCAGCCCTGCCGGGACAGGGGTCGAGCAGTACTTC.

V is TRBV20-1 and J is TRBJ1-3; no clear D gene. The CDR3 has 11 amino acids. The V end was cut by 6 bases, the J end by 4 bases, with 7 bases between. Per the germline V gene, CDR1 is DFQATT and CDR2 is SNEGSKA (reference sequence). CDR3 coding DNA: TGCAGTGCCCCCCAGGGAAACACCATATATTTT. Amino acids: CSAPQGNTIYF.